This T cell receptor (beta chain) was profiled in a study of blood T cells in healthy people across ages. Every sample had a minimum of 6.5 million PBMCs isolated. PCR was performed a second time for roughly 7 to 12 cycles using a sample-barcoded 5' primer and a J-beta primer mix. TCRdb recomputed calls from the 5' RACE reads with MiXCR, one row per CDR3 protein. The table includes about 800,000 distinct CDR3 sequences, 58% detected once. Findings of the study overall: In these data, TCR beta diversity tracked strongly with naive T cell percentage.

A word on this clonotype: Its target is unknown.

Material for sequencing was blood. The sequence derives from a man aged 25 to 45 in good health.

CDR3: CAWRMDYSPLHF. The CDR3 region has the DNA TGTGCCTGGAGGATGGATTATTCACCCCTCCACTTT. The V call is TRBV30, the J call TRBJ1-6; D unclear. There are 12 residues in the CDR3. Germline V gene lookup returns CDR1 GTSNPN and CDR2 SVGIG (reference sequence). The germline V and J ends were trimmed by 3 bases and 8 bases, with 8 bases remaining between them.